This T cell receptor beta chain comes out of a study of identical twins. Study findings and constraints: Within beta out-of-frame sequences, the excess sharing observed between twins was weaker. Reduced insertions were recorded for abundant cord blood beta clonotypes, with no such pattern in memory repertoires.

TCRdb analysed the 5' RACE reads with MiXCR anew, one entry per CDR3 protein. This table holds some 1,600,000 distinct CDR3 sequences, around 33% found once. Comment on this clonotype: Its antigen is unknown.

Only healthy Caucasians were enrolled as donors. Sequenced sample: cord blood. This clonotype was sampled from a newborn girl in good health.

CDR3 in amino acids: CASSLGQQTDTQYF. CDR3 in DNA: TGCGCCAGCAGCTTGGGACAGCAGACAGATACGCAGTATTTT. The V call is TRBV5-1, the J call TRBJ2-3, with a possible D match to TRBD1 (5 bases). V lost 0 bases and J 3 bases, leaving 8 bases between the germline ends. CDR3 length: 14 residues. Germline V lookup: CDR1 SGHRS, CDR2 YFSETQ.